The present T cell receptor beta chain was sequenced within a study of blood T cell repertoires in COVID-19. Turning to the study itself: COVID-19 samples from acute and convalescent phases originated in the United States, Italy and Spain. The analysed material was cDNA or gDNA that came from T cells, B-cell-depleted T cells, or PBMCs.

This CDR3 comprises 15 residues. V gave up 0 bases and J gave up 4 bases, with 9 bases separating them. From germline, CDR1 is ENHRY and CDR2 SYGVKD. This clone was seen once. In the authors' methods: Reference gene primer amplification in the assay estimated nucleated cell counts. Some clones are missing from TCRdb's copy, which holds only in-frame ones; the method was immunoSEQ multiplex PCR. Clonal size and the V and J genes are those of that table, whereas D and trimming came from the DNA. The data show tens of thousands of clones, around nine tenths seen once. Input material: peripheral blood. The chain recombines TRBV10-3 with TRBJ1-4; weak D call: TRBD1 (6 bases). The receptor comes from a man aged 55 to 70 with acute or convalescent COVID-19. The CDR3 DNA reads as TGTGCCATCAGTGAGTCGAGGGGGAATAATGAAAAACTGTTTTTT. Protein sequence: CAISESRGNNEKLFF.